This T cell receptor (beta chain) was captured by sequencing in a study of Graves' ophthalmopathy and Graves' hyperthyroidism. This clonotype was seen a handful of times. The antigen remains unidentified. V trimming: 3 bases; J trimming: 0 bases; junction bases outside the gene matches: 1. The length of the CDR3 is 14 residues. Germline V gene sequence: CDR1 LGHDT, CDR2 YNNKEL (reference sequence). As the template, RNA transcripts were used to amplify TCR beta CDR3 regions. HTBI primers served in a first-round RT-PCR, which a second-round multiplex PCR followed. From the multiplex PCR reads, TCRdb called clonotypes with MiXCR, one entry per CDR3 protein. The sample holds about 1.2 million distinct CDR3 sequences, about two fifths seen once. Study conclusions and caveats: Built on 13 signatures, a model told ophthalmopathy apart from stable hyperthyroidism with 87.88% sensitivity and under 83% specificity.

The sequenced material came from peripheral blood or thyroid tissue (not recorded which). This TCR came from an adult man with Graves' hyperthyroidism. V usage is TRBV3-1 and J usage is TRBJ2-5, with 7 bases that match TRBD2. CDR3 sequence (DNA): TGTGCCAGCAGCCAGGGACTACACCAAGAGACCCAGTACTTC. It translates to CASSQGLHQETQYF.